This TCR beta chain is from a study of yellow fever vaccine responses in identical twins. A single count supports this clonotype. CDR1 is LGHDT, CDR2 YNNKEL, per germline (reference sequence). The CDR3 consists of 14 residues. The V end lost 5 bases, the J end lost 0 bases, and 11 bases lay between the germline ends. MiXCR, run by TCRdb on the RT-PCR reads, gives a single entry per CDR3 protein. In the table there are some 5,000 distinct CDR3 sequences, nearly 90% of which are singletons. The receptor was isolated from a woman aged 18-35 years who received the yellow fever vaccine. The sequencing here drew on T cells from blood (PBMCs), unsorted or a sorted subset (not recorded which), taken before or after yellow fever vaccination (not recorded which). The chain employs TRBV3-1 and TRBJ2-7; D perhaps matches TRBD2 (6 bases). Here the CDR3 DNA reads TGTGCCAGCAGCGCGCGCGGGGCCTCCTACGAGCAGTACTTC. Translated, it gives CASSARGASYEQYF.